This is a list of T cell receptor beta chains from one sample in a study of OX40 agonist ivuxolimab in advanced cancers. The table came from immunoSEQ multiplex PCR; TCRdb's copy has only in-frame clones and leaves some out. The table has tens of thousands of clones, 75% to 90% seen once; the top ten hold 50% to 65%. The sample in question was CD4+ or CD8+ T cells sorted from blood, obtained in a trial of the OX40 agonist ivuxolimab. The source of these receptors is an adult with an advanced solid tumor such as melanoma, head and neck, liver or kidney cancer. CDR3s include the opening cysteine and the closing phenylalanine or tryptophan. The D gene is left open where the match is weak. Where a row states a size, it is once, few, many or the class of an expanded clone; other rows omit it.

V,J,size,D,CDR3,DNA
TRBV5-4,TRBJ1-1,.,.,CASSLGQGADTEAFF,TGTGCCAGCAGCTTGGGGCAGGGAGCGGACACTGAAGCTTTCTTT
TRBV5-6,TRBJ1-1,.,.,CASSFGGPAEAFF,TGTGCCAGCAGCTTTGGAGGGCCGGCTGAAGCTTTCTTT
TRBV2,TRBJ1-1,few,.,CASTFNEAFF,TGTGCCAGCACCTTTAATGAAGCTTTCTTT
TRBV6-5,TRBJ2-1,.,TRBD2,CASSQGLAGDNEQFF,TGTGCCAGCAGCCAAGGACTAGCGGGGGACAATGAGCAGTTCTTC
TRBV7-9,TRBJ2-1,.,.,CASSPPGRAFDNEQFF,TGTGCCAGCAGCCCCCCCGGCAGGGCTTTCGACAATGAGCAGTTCTTC
TRBV5-1,TRBJ2-7,.,.,CASSLFSPVEQYF,TGCGCCAGCAGCTTGTTTAGCCCGGTTGAGCAGTACTTC
TRBV9,TRBJ2-1,.,TRBD2,CASSVGGGSSYNEQFF,TGTGCCAGCAGCGTCGGGGGGGGTAGCTCCTACAATGAGCAGTTCTTC
TRBV4-3,TRBJ2-7,few,.,CASSQERRLTAKGEQYF,TGCGCCAGCAGCCAAGAACGCCGCTTGACAGCGAAGGGCGAGCAGTACTTC
TRBV6-6,TRBJ2-1,.,TRBD2,CASSYPRGGSDDEQFF,TGTGCCAGCAGTTACCCCCGTGGCGGGAGCGACGATGAGCAGTTCTTC
TRBV5-6,TRBJ2-5,.,TRBD2,CASSLLGSSGGQETQYF,TGTGCCAGCAGCTTGCTTGGGTCTAGCGGGGGCCAAGAGACCCAGTACTTC
TRBV7-9,TRBJ1-1,.,TRBD1,CASSLSGDRGYTEAFF,TGTGCCAGCAGCTTATCGGGGGACAGGGGATACACTGAAGCTTTCTTT
TRBV5-1,TRBJ2-4,.,TRBD1,CASSLTGAHSKNIQYF,TGCGCCAGCAGCTTGACAGGGGCCCATTCCAAAAACATTCAGTACTTC
TRBV28,TRBJ2-7,.,.,CASSLRSRQLYEQYF,TGTGCCAGCAGTTTACGCTCACGACAGCTCTACGAGCAGTACTTC
TRBV6-1,TRBJ1-1,.,.,CASSETGRRPSEAFF,TGTGCCAGCAGTGAAACAGGGCGGCGGCCATCTGAAGCTTTCTTT
TRBV5-4,TRBJ1-2,.,.,CASSLEGQDPDGYTF,TGTGCCAGCAGCTTGGAGGGGCAGGATCCAGATGGCTACACCTTC
TRBV19,TRBJ1-1,.,.,CASRGGPTEAFF,TGTGCCTCGCGTGGGGGACCCACTGAAGCTTTCTTT
TRBV29-1,TRBJ2-6,.,.,CSVEFRFSGANVLTF,TGCAGCGTTGAATTTAGGTTTTCTGGGGCCAACGTCCTGACTTTC
TRBV4-3,TRBJ1-3,.,.,CASSQEGSSGNTIYF,TGCGCCAGCAGCCAAGAGGGTAGCTCTGGAAACACCATATATTTT
TRBV5-6,TRBJ2-7,.,.,CASSSVLDSYYEQYF,TGTGCCAGCAGCTCCGTCCTCGACAGTTACTACGAGCAGTACTTC
TRBV25-1,TRBJ1-1,few,.,CASSDQGMNTEAFF,TGTGCCAGCAGTGATCAGGGCATGAACACTGAAGCTTTCTTT
TRBV19,TRBJ1-1,.,.,CASSTTPSGVTEAFF,TGTGCCAGTAGTACTACACCCTCAGGGGTAACTGAAGCTTTCTTT
TRBV4-3,TRBJ1-6,.,TRBD1,CASSQSRTGGGGLHF,TGCGCCAGCAGCCAATCCCGGACAGGGGGGGGAGGCCTCCACTTT
TRBV10-3,TRBJ2-7,.,TRBD2,CAISDQTSGGEQYF,TGTGCCATCAGTGATCAGACTAGCGGTGGAGAGCAGTACTTC
TRBV4-3,TRBJ1-3,.,.,CASSQGAAGNTIYF,TGCGCCAGCAGCCAAGGGGCGGCTGGAAACACCATATATTTT
TRBV7-8,TRBJ2-7,.,.,CASSPQDAAYEQYF,TGTGCCAGCAGCCCACAGGATGCTGCCTACGAGCAGTACTTC
TRBV9,TRBJ1-1,.,.,CASSVGKATEAFF,TGTGCCAGCAGCGTAGGGAAAGCAACTGAAGCTTTCTTT
TRBV11-1,TRBJ2-2,.,.,CASSLGVTGELFF,TGTGCCAGCAGCTTAGGGGTAACCGGGGAGCTGTTTTTT
TRBV27,TRBJ2-1,.,.,CASSEFSNEQFF,TGTGCCAGCAGCGAGTTTAGCAATGAGCAGTTCTTC
TRBV28,TRBJ2-7,few,TRBD2,CASSLQPSGALYEQYF,TGTGCCAGCAGTTTACAGCCTAGCGGAGCTCTTTACGAGCAGTACTTC
TRBV18,TRBJ2-1,.,.,CASSDPPQQNNEQFF,TGTGCCAGCTCAGACCCACCCCAGCAAAACAATGAGCAGTTCTTC
TRBV5-4,TRBJ2-2,.,TRBD1,CASSGTGSNTGELFF,TGTGCCAGCAGCGGGACAGGATCGAACACCGGGGAGCTGTTTTTT
TRBV2,TRBJ1-5,.,TRBD1,CASNGQGTQPQHF,TGTGCCAGCAATGGACAGGGCACTCAGCCCCAGCATTTT
TRBV7-9,TRBJ2-7,.,.,CASSRTPAYEQYF,TGTGCCAGCAGCCGGACTCCCGCCTACGAGCAGTACTTC
TRBV9,TRBJ2-1,once,TRBD2,CASSPGGTSGGRGYNEQFF,TGTGCCAGCAGCCCCGGCGGGACTAGCGGGGGGCGAGGGTACAATGAGCAGTTCTTC
TRBV7-8,TRBJ1-3,.,.,CASSLSKVIAGNTIYF,TGTGCCAGCAGCTTAAGTAAGGTTATAGCTGGAAACACCATATATTTT
TRBV5-5,TRBJ2-3,few,.,CASPGSRSTDTQYF,TGTGCCAGCCCTGGGAGCAGAAGCACAGATACGCAGTATTTT
TRBV27,TRBJ1-5,.,TRBD1,CASSFGTGGNQPQHF,TGTGCCAGCAGTTTTGGGACAGGGGGCAATCAGCCCCAGCATTTT
TRBV19,TRBJ2-7,.,TRBD1,CASSTGQENYEQYF,TGTGCCAGTAGTACTGGACAGGAGAACTACGAGCAGTACTTC
TRBV28,TRBJ2-2,.,.,CASSRETLILTELFF,TGTGCCAGCAGTCGGGAGACGCTGATCCTTACGGAGCTGTTTTTT
TRBV27,TRBJ2-3,once,TRBD2,CASSFSGGAVDTQYF,TGTGCCAGCAGTTTTAGCGGGGGGGCGGTAGATACGCAGTATTTT
TRBV2,TRBJ1-5,.,TRBD1,CASSDQRQGNQPQHF,TGTGCCAGCAGTGATCAAAGACAGGGGAATCAGCCCCAGCATTTT
TRBV5-5,TRBJ2-2,.,TRBD1,CASSSGTGGTGELFF,TGTGCCAGCAGCTCCGGGACAGGGGGGACCGGGGAGCTGTTTTTT
TRBV5-4,TRBJ2-7,.,.,CASSGYRVGTYEQYF,TGTGCCAGCAGCGGGTACAGGGTTGGAACCTACGAGCAGTACTTC
TRBV28,TRBJ2-2,.,.,CASRNGPGVTGELFF,TGTGCCAGCAGGAACGGACCGGGGGTTACCGGGGAGCTGTTTTTT
TRBV4-1,TRBJ2-7,.,.,CASSQNTEAALPFSYEQYF,TGCGCCAGCAGCCAAAACACTGAGGCGGCACTTCCGTTCTCCTACGAGCAGTACTTC
TRBV6-5,TRBJ1-2,.,TRBD1,CASTQGVGYTF,TGTGCCAGCACACAGGGGGTTGGCTACACCTTC
TRBV7-3,TRBJ2-1,.,TRBD2,CASSSRGSSYNEQFF,TGTGCCAGCAGCTCGCGGGGGAGCTCCTACAATGAGCAGTTCTTC
TRBV27,TRBJ1-1,.,.,CASSPWGQGNTEAFF,TGTGCCAGCAGTCCATGGGGCCAGGGGAACACTGAAGCTTTCTTT
TRBV27,TRBJ1-1,.,.,CASSNGANTEAFF,TGTGCCAGCAGTAACGGGGCGAACACTGAAGCTTTCTTT
TRBV5-4,TRBJ1-1,.,TRBD1,CASSFGWGQGSTEAFF,TGTGCCAGCAGCTTTGGTTGGGGACAGGGGAGCACTGAAGCTTTCTTT
TRBV2,TRBJ1-1,.,.,CASLSRGNTEAFF,TGTGCCAGCCTGAGTAGGGGGAACACTGAAGCTTTCTTT
TRBV14,TRBJ2-2,.,TRBD2,CASSHFTSGLYTGELFF,TGTGCCAGCAGCCACTTCACTAGCGGTCTTTACACCGGGGAGCTGTTTTTT
TRBV19,TRBJ2-3,.,TRBD2,CASSILAGVTDTQYF,TGTGCCAGTAGTATATTAGCGGGAGTAACAGATACGCAGTATTTT
TRBV14,TRBJ1-2,once,.,CASSQTGEYGYTF,TGTGCCAGCAGCCAGACAGGCGAGTATGGCTACACCTTC